This TCR beta chain derives from a study of blood T cell repertoires in COVID-19. Study in general: The study drew acute and convalescent COVID-19 samples from the United States, Italy and Spain. In each case, the material was cDNA or gDNA derived from T cells, B-cell-depleted T cells, or PBMCs.

The germline V gene encodes CDR1 KGHSH and CDR2 LQKENI. Germline trimming cut 3 bases from V and 3 bases from J; bases unmatched to any gene: 4. The CDR3 is 14 residues long. Seattle patients were enrolled during active infection and followed longitudinally. Original processing notes: Nucleated cell number was recorded as an estimate derived from reference gene primer amplification. Libraries were prepared by immunoSEQ multiplex PCR; TCRdb keeps only in-frame clonotypes and omits some of them. D and trimming come from the DNA, and the V and J calls and clone size come from that table. In the table there are some 210,000 clones, approximately 90% of which are singletons.

This TCR came from a man aged 60 to 69 with COVID-19, enrolled during active disease. The chain couples TRBV18 to TRBJ1-1; 7 nucleotides align to TRBD1. Material for sequencing was peripheral blood. As DNA, the CDR3 is TGTGCCAGCTCACCCGGGACAGAACACACTGAAGCTTTCTTT. Residues: CASSPGTEHTEAFF.